This T cell receptor beta chain was retrieved from a study of blood T cell repertoires in COVID-19. Background on the study: Researchers got acute and convalescent COVID-19 samples from the United States, Italy and Spain. PBMCs, B-cell-depleted T cells, or T cells provided the cDNA or gDNA that made up the material.

Authors' methods: Researchers report that nucleated cell counts were estimated from reference gene primer amplification. Profiling relied on immunoSEQ multiplex PCR, and the TCRdb table lists in-frame clones only, not all of them. V and J calls and clone size are those listed in that table; D and trimming were worked out from the DNA. The sample carries roughly 70,000 clones, about 86% recorded once. This clone was observed a single time. Sequenced: peripheral blood. The sequence came from a human donor in a cohort sampled during active COVID-19.

The CDR3 is CASSPDRESGGYTF. The CDR3, as DNA: TGTGCCAGCAGCCCAGACAGGGAGTCTGGTGGCTACACCTTC. The chain carries TRBV7-2 and TRBJ1-2; 7 nucleotides align to TRBD1. The junction had 10 bases not matched to a gene; V was cut back by 5 bases and J by 7 bases. The CDR3 consists of 14 residues. The germline V gene encodes CDR1 SGHTA and CDR2 FQGNSA.